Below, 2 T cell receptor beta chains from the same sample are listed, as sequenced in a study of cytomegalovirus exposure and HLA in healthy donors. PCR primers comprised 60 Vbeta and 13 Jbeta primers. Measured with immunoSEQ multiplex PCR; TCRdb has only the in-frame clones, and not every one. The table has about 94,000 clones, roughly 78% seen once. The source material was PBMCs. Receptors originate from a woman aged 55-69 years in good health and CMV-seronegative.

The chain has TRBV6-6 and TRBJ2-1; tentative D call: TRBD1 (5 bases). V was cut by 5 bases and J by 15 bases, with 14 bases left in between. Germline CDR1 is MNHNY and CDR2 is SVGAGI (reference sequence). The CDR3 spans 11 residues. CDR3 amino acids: CASSTLGQGFF. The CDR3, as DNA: TGTGCCAGCAGTACCCTCGGGCAGGGGTTCTTC.

The CDR3 DNA reads TGTGCCAGCAAACAGGGGAATACAAGCCCTGAAGCTTTCTTT. Protein product: CASKQGNTSPEAFF. The chain joins TRBV7-8 to TRBJ1-1, with 7 bases identical to TRBD1. The CDR3 runs to 14 residues. CDR1 is SGHVS and CDR2 is FQNEAQ in the germline V gene. Trimming removed 7 bases from V and 6 bases from J; junction bases left unmatched: 11.